Each of the 11 T cell receptor beta chains below was sequenced from the same sample in a study of OX40 agonist ivuxolimab in advanced cancers. TCRdb's copy holds only in-frame clones and misses some; the assay was immunoSEQ multiplex PCR. Found here are fewer than 70,000 clones, roughly four fifths of them singletons; the top ten hold roughly 1.9%. Here the sequenced sample was CD4+ or CD8+ T cells sorted from blood, taken in a trial of the OX40 agonist ivuxolimab. The receptors stem from an adult with an advanced solid tumor such as melanoma, head and neck, liver or kidney cancer.

The count of this clone is one. The chain is built from TRBV9 and TRBJ1-4, with D possibly being TRBD1 (5 bases). CDR3 length: 15 residues. Germline-derived CDR1 and CDR2 are SGDLS and YYNGEE. Trimming took off 0 bases at V and 8 bases at J, with 14 bases between the two ends. DNA for the CDR3: TGTGCCAGCAGCGTAGACGTGGGGGTTGGCGAAAAACTGTTTTTT. This encodes CASSVDVGVGEKLFF.

CDR3 nucleotide sequence: TGTGCCAGCAGCGTAGGGGCGGGAGTCGTGGGGGATACGCAGTATTTT. Protein: CASSVGAGVVGDTQYF. This sequence joins TRBV9 and TRBJ2-3, with TRBD2 identical over 7 bases. The V gene end was trimmed by 0 bases and the J gene end by 6 bases; junction bases not matched to a gene: 10. The length of the CDR3 is 16 residues. CDR1 and CDR2 from the germline V gene are SGDLS and YYNGEE.

The V gene is TRBV9, the J gene TRBJ1-4, with a tentative D call TRBD1 (6 bases). V lost 2 bases, J lost 6 bases, and 23 bases lay in between. Looked up from germline, CDR1 is SGDLS and CDR2 is YYNGEE. The CDR3 sequence is 18 residues long. The CDR3 is CASSVSLRHPGQHEKLFF. CDR3 DNA: TGTGCCAGCAGCGTGTCACTAAGACACCCGGGACAACATGAAAAACTGTTTTTT.

Only one count was recorded for this clone. The V gene is TRBV13, the J gene TRBJ2-3; D gene ambiguous. The CDR3 is 15 residues long. The V end lost 5 bases, the J end lost 1 base, and 13 bases lay between the germline ends. Germline V CDR1 and CDR2: PRHDT, FYEKMQ (reference sequence). The CDR3 region has the DNA TGTGCCAGCAGCCCGCGTAGCCCTCGCACAGATACGCAGTATTTT. Its protein is CASSPRSPRTDTQYF.

This clone was detected once. This sequence joins TRBV14 and TRBJ2-1, with TRBD2 as a possible D gene (7 bases). The V end lost 0 bases, the J end lost 7 bases, and 22 bases lay between the germline ends. Germline-derived CDR1 and CDR2 are SGHDN and FVKESK. CDR3 length equals 18 residues. The CDR3 region is CASSQDSGFIQGRNEQFF. Here the CDR3 DNA reads TGTGCCAGCAGCCAAGATAGCGGGTTTATCCAGGGGAGGAATGAGCAGTTCTTC.

J is TRBJ2-5 and V is TRBV2; perhaps TRBD2 as D (6 bases). Trimming removed 5 bases from V and 4 bases from J, with 17 bases in between. The length of the CDR3 is 15 residues. CDR1 is SNHLY and CDR2 is FYNNEI in the germline V gene. The CDR3 DNA is TGTGCCAGCAGTCGGCGGCGGGACCAGCCAGAGACCCAGTACTTC. It codes for CASSRRRDQPETQYF.

This clone was picked up one time. J is TRBJ2-3 and V is TRBV28; 14 bases match TRBD2. CDR3 size: 16 residues. The germline gives CDR1 MDHEN, CDR2 SYDVKM. The trim removed 10 bases at V and 5 bases at J, leaving 11 bases unmatched. The CDR3 protein is CATTGGLAGGLDTQYF. The DNA of the CDR3 is TGTGCCACCACGGGCGGACTAGCGGGAGGACTAGATACGCAGTATTTT.

This clone was counted once. This rearrangement joins TRBV5-4 to TRBJ1-4; D remains unclear. The V gene's germline CDR1 is SGHNT and CDR2 YYREEE (reference sequence). The CDR3 is made up of 15 amino acids. With 2 bases removed from V and 7 bases from J, the gap between germline ends came to 15 bases. CDR3 nucleotides: TGTGCCAGCAGCTTCCGCCCGGCAACCGGTGAAAAACTGTTTTTT. This encodes CASSFRPATGEKLFF.

The chain employs TRBV14 and TRBJ2-1; 7 nucleotides align to TRBD1. Germline loops: CDR1 SGHDN, CDR2 FVKESK. The J segment lost 7 bases and the V segment lost 2 bases, leaving 11 bases of the junction unmatched. The CDR3 sequence is 16 residues long. The CDR3 loop reads CASSQPTGASWNEQFF. CDR3 nucleotides: TGTGCCAGCAGCCAACCAACAGGGGCCTCTTGGAATGAGCAGTTCTTC. Full variable domain (outside the CDR3, taken from reference TRBV14 and TRBJ2-1): EAGVTQFPSHSVIEKGQTVTLRCDPISGHDNLYWYRRVMGKEIKFLLHFVKESKQDESGMPNNRFLAERTGGTYSTLKVQPAELEDSGVYFCASSQPTGASWNEQFFGPGTRLTVL.

The chain carries TRBV10-3 and TRBJ2-7, with 14 bases matching TRBD2. The CDR3 consists of 14 residues. V lost 7 bases to trimming and J lost 6 bases; unmatched junction nucleotides: 5. Germline CDR1 and CDR2: ENHRY and SYGVKD. CDR3 coding DNA: TGTGCCATCATGGGACTAGCGGGAGACGGCGAGCAGTACTTC. This gives the protein CAIMGLAGDGEQYF.

V and J are TRBV20-1 and TRBJ2-3, with D unclear. The germline V gene encodes CDR1 DFQATT and CDR2 SNEGSKA (reference sequence). The CDR3 has 10 amino acids. Between the trimmed V and J ends, which lost 6 bases and 7 bases, there was a span of 8 bases. The CDR3 coding sequence is TGCAGTGCCATGGGGTATACGCAGTATTTT. Protein sequence: CSAMGYTQYF.